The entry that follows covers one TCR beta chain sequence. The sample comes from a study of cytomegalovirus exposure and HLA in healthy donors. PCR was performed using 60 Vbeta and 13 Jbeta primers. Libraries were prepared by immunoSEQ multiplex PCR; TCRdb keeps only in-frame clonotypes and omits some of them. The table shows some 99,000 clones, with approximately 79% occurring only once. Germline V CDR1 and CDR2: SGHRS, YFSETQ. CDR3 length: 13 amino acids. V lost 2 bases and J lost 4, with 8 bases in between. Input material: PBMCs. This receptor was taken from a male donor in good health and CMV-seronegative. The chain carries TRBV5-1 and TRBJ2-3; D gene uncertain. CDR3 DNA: TGCGCCAGCAGCTTTGCCGAGGCAGATACGCAGTATTTT. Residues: CASSFAEADTQYF.